This T cell receptor (beta chain) derives from a study of blood T cell repertoires in COVID-19. Study overall: PBMCs, B-cell-depleted T cells, or T cells provided the cDNA or gDNA that made up the material.

The assay was immunoSEQ multiplex PCR, and TCRdb's table has in-frame clones only and misses some. The data show roughly 310,000 clones, approximately 87% seen once. Enrolment of Seattle patients took place during active infection, and they were followed longitudinally. Material for sequencing was peripheral blood. This clonotype was obtained from a woman aged 30 to 39 with COVID-19, enrolled during active disease.

The CDR3 protein is CASSPTGIQPQHF. In nucleotides, the CDR3 is TGTGCCAGCAGCCCGACAGGGATCCAGCCCCAGCATTTT. V is TRBV2 and J is TRBJ1-5, with 7 nucleotides matching TRBD1. This CDR3 is built from 13 residues. V trimming: 6 bases; J trimming: 7 bases; junction bases outside the gene matches: 6. Germline CDR1 SNHLY, CDR2 FYNNEI.